This is a list of T cell receptor beta chains from one sample in a study of CD4 T cells in relation to SARS-CoV-2 and coronaviruses. Measured with immunoSEQ multiplex PCR; TCRdb has only the in-frame clones, and not every one. The table records about 56,000 clones, about 91% of them present only once. Sequenced input: naive CD4+ T cells from PBMCs. The receptors shown here come from an adult with COVID-19. CDR3s include the opening cysteine and the closing phenylalanine or tryptophan. Each record gives: clone size, J gene, D gene, V gene, CDR3 protein, CDR3 DNA. D genes are given only for firm matches. For some rows the clone size is stated as once, few or many, or as a class when expanded; others skip it.

-	TRBJ2-3	TRBD2	TRBV19	CASSIDALAGGTQYF	TGTGCCAGTAGTATAGACGCTCTAGCGGGAGGTACGCAGTATTTT
-	TRBJ2-1	-	TRBV24-1	CATSALGQEKDEQFF	TGTGCCACCAGTGCCCTAGGACAAGAGAAGGATGAGCAGTTCTTC
-	TRBJ1-5	-	TRBV7-2	CASSLSLGIGNQPQHF	TGTGCCAGCAGCTTAAGTTTGGGGATTGGGAACCAGCCCCAGCATTTT
-	TRBJ2-1	-	TRBV27	CASQRINRAYNEQFF	TGTGCCAGCCAGCGGATCAACCGAGCGTACAATGAGCAGTTCTTC
-	TRBJ2-1	-	TRBV7-7	CASSSGTPAYNEQFF	TGTGCTAGCAGCTCCGGGACACCGGCCTACAATGAGCAGTTCTTC
-	TRBJ2-3	-	TRBV19	CASSLNPLNTDTQYF	TGTGCCAGTAGTCTCAATCCTCTCAACACAGATACGCAGTATTTT
-	TRBJ1-4	-	TRBV5-1	CASSSGGTNEKLFF	TGCGCCAGCAGTTCGGGGGGGACTAATGAAAAACTGTTTTTT
-	TRBJ2-1	TRBD1	TRBV5-4	CASSLVWTGVRDNEQFF	TGTGCCAGCAGCTTGGTCTGGACAGGAGTCCGGGACAATGAGCAGTTCTTC
-	TRBJ2-1	-	TRBV7-2	CASSYPSSYNEQFF	TGTGCCAGCAGCTACCCGAGCTCCTACAATGAGCAGTTCTTC
-	TRBJ2-7	TRBD2	TRBV5-4	CASSLTSGSYEQYF	TGTGCCAGCAGCTTGACTAGCGGGAGCTACGAGCAGTACTTC
-	TRBJ2-3	TRBD2	TRBV24-1	CATSDRSPSGSVDTDTQYF	TGTGCCACCAGTGACCGTTCTCCTAGCGGGAGTGTGGACACAGATACGCAGTATTTT
-	TRBJ1-5	TRBD1	TRBV30	CAWSPGQYNQPQHF	TGTGCCTGGAGTCCGGGACAGTACAATCAGCCCCAGCATTTT
-	TRBJ2-3	-	TRBV5-1	CASQPGRDTDTQYF	TGCGCCAGCCAGCCGGGCCGGGACACAGATACGCAGTATTTT
-	TRBJ2-7	-	TRBV28	CASSPGGASGHEQYF	TGTGCCAGCAGTCCCGGTGGAGCCTCGGGCCACGAGCAGTACTTC
-	TRBJ2-1	-	TRBV27	CASSPTLGSGNEQFF	TGTGCCAGCAGTCCCACCCTCGGTTCTGGCAATGAGCAGTTCTTC
-	TRBJ1-2	TRBD1	TRBV19	CASSGTWTGSLYGYTF	TGTGCCAGTAGTGGGACTTGGACAGGCTCCCTCTATGGCTACACCTTC
-	TRBJ2-1	-	TRBV5-1	CASSLDSRSYNEQFF	TGCGCCAGCAGCTTGGACTCGAGGTCCTACAATGAGCAGTTCTTC
-	TRBJ1-2	-	TRBV25-1	CASSDPVAGYTF	TGTGCCAGCAGTGATCCAGTTGCAGGCTACACCTTC
-	TRBJ2-2	-	TRBV15	CATSRDVRGQNTGELFF	TGTGCCACCAGCAGAGATGTCAGGGGCCAAAACACCGGGGAGCTGTTTTTT
-	TRBJ2-1	-	TRBV12-2	CASRPRRGQFF	TGTGCAAGTCGCCCCCGCCGGGGGCAGTTCTTC
once	TRBJ2-7	TRBD1	TRBV28	CASSFLGSVDIPDRELYEQYF	TGTGCCAGCAGTTTTTTGGGCTCGGTGGATATACCGGACAGGGAGTTATACGAGCAGTACTTC
-	TRBJ2-4	TRBD2	TRBV2	CASSKTGLDSIQYF	TGTGCCAGCAGCAAGACGGGACTAGATTCCATTCAGTACTTC
-	TRBJ1-2	-	TRBV6-5	CASSYSGDGYTF	TGTGCCAGCAGTTACTCGGGGGACGGCTACACCTTC
-	TRBJ1-5	-	TRBV2	CASSAGAQSNQPQHF	TGTGCCAGCAGTGCAGGGGCGCAGAGCAATCAGCCCCAGCATTTT
-	TRBJ2-7	TRBD2	TRBV6-2/TRBV6-3	CASSSTRLAGDYEQYF	TGTGCCAGCAGTTCCACCCGGCTAGCGGGAGATTACGAGCAGTACTTC
-	TRBJ2-1	TRBD1	TRBV18	CASSPLGTGSYNEQFF	TGTGCCAGCTCACCATTAGGGACAGGCTCCTACAATGAGCAGTTCTTC
-	TRBJ1-2	-	TRBV5-1	CASSQDGESNYGYTF	TGTGCCAGCAGTCAAGACGGGGAATCTAACTATGGCTACACCTTC
-	TRBJ1-3	-	TRBV7-8	CASSLGRTVSGNTIYF	TGTGCCAGCAGCTTAGGGCGGACGGTCAGTGGAAACACCATATATTTT
-	TRBJ1-5	TRBD1	TRBV30	CAWSVLGGAGQPQHF	TGTGCCTGGAGTGTACTAGGGGGCGCGGGTCAGCCCCAGCATTTT
-	TRBJ2-5	-	TRBV7-2	CASSLNLGRETQYF	TGTGCCAGCAGCTTAAATCTGGGGAGGGAGACCCAGTACTTC
-	TRBJ2-7	TRBD2	TRBV30	CAWSDWGGTSGNTYEQYF	TGTGCCTGGAGTGATTGGGGGGGGACTAGCGGGAACACCTACGAGCAGTACTTC
-	TRBJ2-7	-	TRBV6-1	CASSEIGSYEQYF	TGTGCCAGCAGTGAGATCGGTTCCTACGAGCAGTACTTC
-	TRBJ2-5	-	TRBV18	CASSPTSETQYF	TGTGCCAGCTCACCCACATCGGAGACCCAGTACTTC
-	TRBJ2-1	TRBD2	TRBV11-1	CASRLSGSSYNEQFF	TGTGCCAGCAGACTTAGCGGGAGCTCCTACAATGAGCAGTTCTTC
-	TRBJ1-2	-	TRBV2	CASSVGGGYTF	TGTGCCAGCAGTGTGGGGGGGGGCTACACCTTC
-	TRBJ2-7	-	TRBV27	CARPANEQYF	TGTGCCCGGCCGGCGAACGAGCAGTACTTC
-	TRBJ2-7	TRBD1	TRBV30	CAWSVPPTGGKPYEQYF	TGTGCCTGGAGTGTACCCCCGACAGGGGGCAAACCCTACGAGCAGTACTTC
-	TRBJ2-2	TRBD2	TRBV5-1	CASRAGGGTGELFF	TGCGCCAGCAGGGCGGGAGGGGGCACCGGGGAGCTGTTTTTT
-	TRBJ1-2	TRBD1	TRBV20-1	CSAGTAYGYTF	TGCAGTGCGGGGACAGCATATGGCTACACCTTC
-	TRBJ2-1	-	TRBV21-1	CASSKARCGTSYNEQFF	TGTGCCAGCAGCAAAGCAAGATGCGGGACCTCCTACAATGAGCAGTTCTTC
-	TRBJ2-3	-	TRBV7-2	CASSLALKGNTQYF	TGTGCCAGCAGCTTAGCCCTAAAGGGAAATACGCAGTATTTT
-	TRBJ2-3	TRBD2	TRBV11-3	CASSLTSGSTDTQYF	TGTGCCAGCAGTTTGACTAGCGGGAGTACAGATACGCAGTATTTT
-	TRBJ2-1	TRBD2	TRBV28	CASSLQAGGKNEQFF	TGTGCCAGCAGTTTACAAGCGGGAGGGAAAAATGAGCAGTTCTTC